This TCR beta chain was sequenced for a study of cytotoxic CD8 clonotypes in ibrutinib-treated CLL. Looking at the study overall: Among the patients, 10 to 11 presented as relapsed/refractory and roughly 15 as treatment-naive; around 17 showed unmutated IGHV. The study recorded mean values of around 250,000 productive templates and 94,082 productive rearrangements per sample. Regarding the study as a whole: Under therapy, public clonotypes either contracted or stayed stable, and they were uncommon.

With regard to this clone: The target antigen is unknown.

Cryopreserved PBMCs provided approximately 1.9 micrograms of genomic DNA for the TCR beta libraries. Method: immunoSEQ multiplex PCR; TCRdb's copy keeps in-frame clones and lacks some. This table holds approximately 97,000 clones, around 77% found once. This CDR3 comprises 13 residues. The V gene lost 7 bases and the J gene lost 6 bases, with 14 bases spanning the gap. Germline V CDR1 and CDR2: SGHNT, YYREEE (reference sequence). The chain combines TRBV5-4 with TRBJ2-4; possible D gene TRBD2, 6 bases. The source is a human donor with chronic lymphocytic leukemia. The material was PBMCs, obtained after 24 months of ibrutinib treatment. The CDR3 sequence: CASSIGTGNIQYF. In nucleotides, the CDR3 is TGTGCCAGCTCAATAGGGACTGGAAACATTCAGTACTTC. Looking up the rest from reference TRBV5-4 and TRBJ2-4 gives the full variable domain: ETGVTQSPTHLIKTRGQQVTLRCSSQSGHNTVSWYQQALGQGPQFIFQYYREEENGRGNFPPRFSGLQFPNYSSELNVNALELDDSALYLCASSIGTGNIQYFGAGTRLSVL.